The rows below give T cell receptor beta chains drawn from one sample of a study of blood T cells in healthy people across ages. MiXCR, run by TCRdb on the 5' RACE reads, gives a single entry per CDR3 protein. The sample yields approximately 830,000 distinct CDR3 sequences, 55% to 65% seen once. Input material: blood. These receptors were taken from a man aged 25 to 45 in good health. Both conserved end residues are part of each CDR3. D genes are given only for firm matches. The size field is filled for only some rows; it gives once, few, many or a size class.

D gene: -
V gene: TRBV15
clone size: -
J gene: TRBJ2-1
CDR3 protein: CATSRPMANEQFF
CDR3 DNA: TGTGCCACCAGCAGACCCATGGCGAATGAGCAGTTCTTC

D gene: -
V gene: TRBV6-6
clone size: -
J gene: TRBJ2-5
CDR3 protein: CASSNRDRRQETQYF
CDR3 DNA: TGTGCCAGCAGTAACCGGGACCGCAGACAAGAGACCCAGTACTTC

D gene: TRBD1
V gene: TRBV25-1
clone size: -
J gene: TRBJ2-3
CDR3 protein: CACSEGQGPRGGTQYF
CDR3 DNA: TGTGCCTGCAGTGAGGGACAGGGTCCCCGTGGGGGGACGCAGTATTTT

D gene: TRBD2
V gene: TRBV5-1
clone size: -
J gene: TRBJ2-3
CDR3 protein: CASSLFGTRADTQYF
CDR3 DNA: TGCGCCAGCAGCTTGTTCGGGACTAGGGCAGATACGCAGTATTTT

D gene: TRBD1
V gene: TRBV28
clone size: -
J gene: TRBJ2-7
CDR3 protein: CASSNRGYLSYEQYF
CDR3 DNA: TGTGCCAGCAGCAACAGGGGATACCTTTCGTACGAGCAGTACTTC

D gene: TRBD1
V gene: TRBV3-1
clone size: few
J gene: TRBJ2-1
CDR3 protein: CASSRDRAGDNEQFF
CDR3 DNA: TGTGCCAGCAGCCGGGACAGGGCGGGGGACAATGAGCAGTTCTTC

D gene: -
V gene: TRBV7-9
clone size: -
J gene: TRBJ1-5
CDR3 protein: CASSFGWGNQPQHF
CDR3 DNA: TGTGCCAGCAGCTTTGGATGGGGCAATCAGCCCCAGCATTTT

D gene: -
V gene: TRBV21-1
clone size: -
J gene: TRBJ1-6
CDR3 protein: CASSHNTGTADSPLHF
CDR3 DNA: TGTGCCAGCAGCCACAATACCGGGACAGCAGATTCACCCCTCCACTTT

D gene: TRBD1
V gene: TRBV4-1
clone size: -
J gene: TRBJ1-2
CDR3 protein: CASSQVNRGRGYTF
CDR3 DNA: TGCGCCAGCAGCCAAGTAAACAGGGGCCGTGGCTACACCTTC

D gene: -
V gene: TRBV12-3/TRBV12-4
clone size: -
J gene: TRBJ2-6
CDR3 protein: CASSLRQAGANVLTF
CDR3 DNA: TGTGCCAGCAGTTTGAGGCAGGCTGGGGCCAACGTCCTGACTTTC

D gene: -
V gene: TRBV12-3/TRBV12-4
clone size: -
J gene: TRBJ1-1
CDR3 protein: CASSFGGPGRSTEAFF
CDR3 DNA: TGTGCCAGCAGTTTCGGGGGGCCAGGGCGGAGCACTGAAGCTTTCTTT

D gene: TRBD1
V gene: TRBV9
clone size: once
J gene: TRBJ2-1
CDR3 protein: CASSALQGTSPDEQFF
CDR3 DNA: TGTGCCAGCAGCGCCCTACAGGGGACCTCGCCAGATGAGCAGTTCTTC

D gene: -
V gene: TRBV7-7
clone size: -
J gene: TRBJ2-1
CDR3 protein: CASSLAVGRNHNEQFF
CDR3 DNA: TGTGCTAGCAGCTTAGCGGTCGGGAGAAATCACAATGAGCAGTTCTTC

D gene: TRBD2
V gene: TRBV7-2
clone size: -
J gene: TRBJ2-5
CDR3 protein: CASSSGLAGGVETQYF
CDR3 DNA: TGTGCCAGCAGCTCGGGACTAGCGGGAGGGGTAGAGACCCAGTACTTC

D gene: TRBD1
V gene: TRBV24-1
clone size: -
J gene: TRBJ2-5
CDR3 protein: CATSDGTAYQETQYF
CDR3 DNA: TGTGCCACCAGTGATGGGACAGCGTACCAAGAGACCCAGTACTTC

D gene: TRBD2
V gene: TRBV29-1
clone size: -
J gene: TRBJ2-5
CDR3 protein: CSVWASGGETQYF
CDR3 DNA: TGCAGCGTTTGGGCTAGCGGAGGAGAGACCCAGTACTTC

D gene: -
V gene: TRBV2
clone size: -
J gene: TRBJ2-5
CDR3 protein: CASIEAVEQYF
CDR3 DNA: TGTGCCAGCATTGAGGCGGTGGAGCAGTACTTC

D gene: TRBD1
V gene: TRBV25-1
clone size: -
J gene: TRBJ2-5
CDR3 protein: CASSGSTGGVEEETQYF
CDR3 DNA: TGTGCCAGCAGTGGATCGACAGGGGGCGTTGAAGAGGAGACCCAGTACTTC

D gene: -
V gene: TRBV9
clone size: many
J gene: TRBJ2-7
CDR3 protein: CASSVEDLGYEQYF
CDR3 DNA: TGTGCCAGCAGCGTAGAGGACCTCGGCTACGAGCAGTACTTC

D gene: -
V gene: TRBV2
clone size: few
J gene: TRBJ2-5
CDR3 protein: CASSEAFSQETQYF
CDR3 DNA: TGTGCCAGCAGTGAAGCCTTCAGCCAAGAGACCCAGTACTTC

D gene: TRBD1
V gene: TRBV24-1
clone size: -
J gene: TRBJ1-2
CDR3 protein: CATQGGNYRGLSGYTF
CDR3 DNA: TGTGCCACCCAAGGAGGCAACTACAGGGGGCTCAGTGGCTACACCTTC

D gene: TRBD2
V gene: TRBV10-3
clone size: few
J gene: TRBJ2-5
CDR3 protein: CAIASGGDVETQYF
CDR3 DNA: TGTGCCATCGCCAGCGGGGGGGATGTGGAGACCCAGTACTTC

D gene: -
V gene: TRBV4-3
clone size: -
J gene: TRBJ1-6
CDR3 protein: CASSQVRETPLHF
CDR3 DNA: TGCGCCAGCAGCCAAGTGAGGGAAACACCCCTCCACTTT

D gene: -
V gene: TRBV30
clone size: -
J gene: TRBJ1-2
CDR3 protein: CAWTEGYGYTF
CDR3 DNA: TGTGCCTGGACCGAGGGGTATGGCTACACCTTC

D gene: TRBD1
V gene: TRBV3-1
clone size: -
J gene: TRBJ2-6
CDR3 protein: CASSLGDRNSGANVLTF
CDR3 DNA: TGTGCCAGCAGCCTGGGGGACAGAAACTCTGGGGCCAACGTCCTGACTTTC

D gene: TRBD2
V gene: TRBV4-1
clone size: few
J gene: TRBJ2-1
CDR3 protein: CASSQSAGEYNEQFF
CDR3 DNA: TGCGCCAGCAGCCAATCGGCGGGAGAGTACAATGAGCAGTTCTTC

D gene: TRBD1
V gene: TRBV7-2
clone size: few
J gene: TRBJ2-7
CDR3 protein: CASSHPDRRNEQYF
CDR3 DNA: TGTGCCAGCAGCCACCCGGACAGGAGGAACGAGCAGTACTTC

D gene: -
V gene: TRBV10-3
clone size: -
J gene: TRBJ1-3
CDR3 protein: CAISELGSGNTIYF
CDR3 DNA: TGTGCCATCAGTGAGTTGGGCTCTGGAAACACCATATATTTT

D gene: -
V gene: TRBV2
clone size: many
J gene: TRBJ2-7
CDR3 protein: CASSVLGRENEQYF
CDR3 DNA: TGTGCCAGCAGTGTTCTCGGAAGGGAGAACGAGCAGTACTTC

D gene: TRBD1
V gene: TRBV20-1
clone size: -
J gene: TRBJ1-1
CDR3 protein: CSASAGTGGTEAFF
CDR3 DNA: TGCAGTGCTAGTGCGGGGACAGGGGGTACTGAAGCTTTCTTT

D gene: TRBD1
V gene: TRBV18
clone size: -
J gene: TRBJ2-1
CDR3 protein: CASSPKGQGTYNEQFF
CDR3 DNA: TGTGCCAGCTCACCAAAGGGACAGGGTACCTACAATGAGCAGTTCTTC

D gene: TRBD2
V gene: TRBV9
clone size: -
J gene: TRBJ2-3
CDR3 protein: CASSVGSRGRVTDTQYF
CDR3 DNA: TGTGCCAGCAGCGTAGGATCGCGGGGGAGGGTTACAGATACGCAGTATTTT

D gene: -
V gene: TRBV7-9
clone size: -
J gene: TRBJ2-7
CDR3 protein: CASSLVGGDNEQYF
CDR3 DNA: TGTGCCAGCAGCTTAGTAGGGGGTGACAACGAGCAGTACTTC

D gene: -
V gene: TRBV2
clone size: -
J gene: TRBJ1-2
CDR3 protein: CASRPGEGTYDYTF
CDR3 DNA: TGTGCCAGCAGGCCAGGGGAGGGCACCTATGACTACACCTTC

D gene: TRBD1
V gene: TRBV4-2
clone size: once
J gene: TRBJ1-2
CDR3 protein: CASSQETGTVYGYTF
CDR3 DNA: TGTGCCAGCAGCCAGGAGACCGGGACAGTCTATGGCTACACCTTC

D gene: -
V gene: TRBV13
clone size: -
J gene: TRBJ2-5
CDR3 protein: CASSLRGMEQETQYF
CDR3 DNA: TGTGCCAGCAGCTTAAGGGGAATGGAGCAAGAGACCCAGTACTTC

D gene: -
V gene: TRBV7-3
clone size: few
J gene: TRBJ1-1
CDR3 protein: CASSSRTGDTEAFF
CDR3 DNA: TGTGCCAGCAGCTCCAGAACAGGAGACACTGAAGCTTTCTTT

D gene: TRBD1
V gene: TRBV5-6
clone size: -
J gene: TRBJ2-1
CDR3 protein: CASSLYRDRGNEQFF
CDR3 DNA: TGTGCCAGCAGCCTTTACAGGGACAGGGGGAATGAGCAGTTCTTC

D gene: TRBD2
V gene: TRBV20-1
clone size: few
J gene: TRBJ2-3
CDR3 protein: CSASQGGDTQYF
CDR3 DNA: TGCAGTGCAAGTCAGGGAGGGGATACGCAGTATTTT

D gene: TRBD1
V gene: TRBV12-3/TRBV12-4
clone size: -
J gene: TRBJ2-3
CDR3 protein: CASSRDRAADTQYF
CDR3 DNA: TGTGCCAGCAGCCGTGACAGGGCGGCAGATACGCAGTATTTT

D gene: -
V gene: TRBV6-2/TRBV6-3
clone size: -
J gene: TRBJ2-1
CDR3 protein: CASRTHLGQFF
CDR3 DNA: TGTGCCAGCAGGACCCATTTGGGCCAGTTCTTC

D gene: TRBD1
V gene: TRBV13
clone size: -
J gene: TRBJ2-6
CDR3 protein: CASSSPGQGFLSGANVLTF
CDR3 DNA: TGTGCCAGCAGCTCCCCGGGACAGGGGTTTCTATCTGGGGCCAACGTCCTGACTTTC

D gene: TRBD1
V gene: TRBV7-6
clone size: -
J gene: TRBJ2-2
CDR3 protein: CASSFTGVNTGELFF
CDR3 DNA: TGTGCCAGCAGCTTCACAGGGGTGAACACCGGGGAGCTGTTTTTT

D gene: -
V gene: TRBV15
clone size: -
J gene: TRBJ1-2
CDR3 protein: CATSRDSQGSYGYTF
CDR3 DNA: TGTGCCACCAGCAGAGATAGCCAGGGGAGCTATGGCTACACCTTC

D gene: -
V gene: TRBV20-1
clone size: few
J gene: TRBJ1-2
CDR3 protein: CSARDGSRPGYGYTF
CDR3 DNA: TGCAGTGCTAGAGATGGTAGCAGGCCGGGGTATGGCTACACCTTC

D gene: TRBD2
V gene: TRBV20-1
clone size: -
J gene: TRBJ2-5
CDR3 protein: CSASRGAGVQETQYF
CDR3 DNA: TGCAGTGCATCGAGGGGAGCGGGGGTCCAAGAGACCCAGTACTTC

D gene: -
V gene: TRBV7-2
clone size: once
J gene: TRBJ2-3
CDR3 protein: CASSLGEDGTSDTQYF
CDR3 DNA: TGTGCCAGCAGCTTAGGGGAGGACGGTACGTCGGATACGCAGTATTTT

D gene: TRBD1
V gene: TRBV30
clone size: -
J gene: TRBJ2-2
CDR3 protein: CAWRKGRQGGFTGELFF
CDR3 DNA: TGTGCCTGGAGAAAGGGTCGACAGGGCGGATTCACCGGGGAGCTGTTTTTT